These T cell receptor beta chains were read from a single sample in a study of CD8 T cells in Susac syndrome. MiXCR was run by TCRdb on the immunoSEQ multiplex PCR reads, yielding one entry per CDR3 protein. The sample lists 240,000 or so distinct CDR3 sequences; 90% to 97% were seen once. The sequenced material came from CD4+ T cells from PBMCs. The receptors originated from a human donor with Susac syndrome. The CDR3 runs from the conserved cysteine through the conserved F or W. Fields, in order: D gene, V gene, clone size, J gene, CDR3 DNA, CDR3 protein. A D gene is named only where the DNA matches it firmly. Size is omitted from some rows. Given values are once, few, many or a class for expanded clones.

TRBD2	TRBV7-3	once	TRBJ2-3	TGTGCCAGCAGCTTAAACGGGGGGTTGGGAGATACGCAGTATTTT	CASSLNGGLGDTQYF
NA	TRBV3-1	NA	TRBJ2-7	TGTGCCAGCAGCCCGCCCCCTGCAGGATCCGGGTACGAGCAGTACTTC	CASSPPPAGSGYEQYF
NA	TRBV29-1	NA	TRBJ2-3	TGCAGCGTTGGGGGGGTAGATACGCAGTATTTT	CSVGGVDTQYF
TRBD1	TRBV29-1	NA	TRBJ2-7	TGCAGCGTTGAAGGACAGGGGGCCGAGCAGTACTTC	CSVEGQGAEQYF
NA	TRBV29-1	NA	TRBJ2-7	TGCAGCGTTCGCTTACAACCTCCATTTTCCTACGAGCAGTACTTC	CSVRLQPPFSYEQYF
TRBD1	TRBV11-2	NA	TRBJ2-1	TGTGCCAGCAGCTTAGGACAGGGTGAGCAGTTCTTC	CASSLGQGEQFF
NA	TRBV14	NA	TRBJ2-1	TGTGCCAGCAGCCAAGTGTTGGGGACCCTATACAATGAGCAGTTCTTC	CASSQVLGTLYNEQFF
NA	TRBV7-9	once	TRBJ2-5	TGTGCCAGCAGCTTAGTCGGAGGGGGAGAGACCCAGTACTTC	CASSLVGGGETQYF
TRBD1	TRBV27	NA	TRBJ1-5	TGTGCCAGCAGGGGCCTCCCCGCCGCCGGGACAGGGGGCCAGCCCCAGCATTTT	CASRGLPAAGTGGQPQHF
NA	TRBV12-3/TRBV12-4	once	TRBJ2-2	TGTGCCAGCAGTTTAGCGCTAGAGAACACCGGGGAGCTGTTTTTT	CASSLALENTGELFF
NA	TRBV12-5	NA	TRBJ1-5	TGTGCTAGTGGCCGTAAGGAGAATCAGCCCCAGCATTTT	CASGRKENQPQHF
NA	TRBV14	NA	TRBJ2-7	TGTGCCAGCAGTTCGAGGGTCCTGCAGTACTTC	CASSSRVLQYF
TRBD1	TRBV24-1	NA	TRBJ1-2	TGTGCCACCAGTGCCCCGGACAGGGGGGAGGGCTACACCTTC	CATSAPDRGEGYTF
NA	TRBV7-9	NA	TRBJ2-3	TGTGCCAGCAGCCGTTGGGGCCCCACAGATACGCAGTATTTT	CASSRWGPTDTQYF
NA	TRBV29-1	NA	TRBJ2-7	TGCAGCGTAGCTCTATTGCCCCTCGCCCACGAGCAGTACTTC	CSVALLPLAHEQYF
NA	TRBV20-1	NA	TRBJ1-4	TGCAGTGCGACCCGGTCCACAACTAATGAAAAACTGTTTTTT	CSATRSTTNEKLFF
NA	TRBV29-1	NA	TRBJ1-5	TGCAGCGTTGAAGAAGCCAATCAGCCCCAGCATTTT	CSVEEANQPQHF
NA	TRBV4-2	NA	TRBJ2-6	TGTGCCAGCAGCCTTGCCGCCAGGGTCACCTCTGGGGCCAACGTCCTGACTTTC	CASSLAARVTSGANVLTF
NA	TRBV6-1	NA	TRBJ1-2	TGTGCCAGCAGGATCCAGATACATGGCTACACCTTC	CASRIQIHGYTF
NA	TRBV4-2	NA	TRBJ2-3	TGTGCCAGCAGTCCGGTTCCCTTGGGCGGGACTGGGACAGATACGCAGTATTTT	CASSPVPLGGTGTDTQYF
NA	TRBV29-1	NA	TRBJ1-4	TGCAGCGTCCGAGGGGGGTCAGGAACGGAAAAACTGTTTTTT	CSVRGGSGTEKLFF
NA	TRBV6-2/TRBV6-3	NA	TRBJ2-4	TGTGCCAGCAGTTACGACCCGCCCGGTAAAAACATTCAGTACTTC	CASSYDPPGKNIQYF
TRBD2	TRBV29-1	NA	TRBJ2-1	TGCAGCGTTGAACCGGGACTAGCGGGGGAAGAGCAGTTCTTC	CSVEPGLAGEEQFF
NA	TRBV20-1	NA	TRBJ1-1	TGCAGTGCGTCAGGGGCCATCAAGAACACTGAAGCTTTCTTT	CSASGAIKNTEAFF
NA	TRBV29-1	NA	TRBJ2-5	TGCAGCGTTGAACCTACCACCCAAGAGACCCAGTACTTC	CSVEPTTQETQYF
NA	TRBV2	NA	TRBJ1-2	TGTGCCAGCAGTGGCGGGGCCGCAGGGAGGGGCTACACCTTC	CASSGGAAGRGYTF